These T cell receptor beta chains were read from a single sample in a study of shared clonotypes between healthy human individuals. Some clones are missing from TCRdb's copy, which holds only in-frame ones; the method was immunoSEQ multiplex PCR. The sample records hundreds of thousands of clones, about 78% being singletons. Sample: memory CD4+ T cells sorted from blood. The origin of the receptors is a woman in her thirties in good health. Both conserved end residues are part of each CDR3. D genes are given only for firm matches. Clone size is shown for a subset of rows, as once, few, many or a class of expanded clone.

clone_size,d_call,v_call,j_call,cdr3_aa,cdr3_nt
NA,NA,TRBV20-1,TRBJ1-2,CSAGTAYGYTF,TGCAGTGCCGGGACGGCCTATGGCTACACCTTC
NA,NA,TRBV6-1,TRBJ1-5,CASSKRAVVQPQHF,TGTGCCAGCAGTAAGAGGGCAGTGGTTCAGCCCCAGCATTTT
NA,TRBD2,TRBV27,TRBJ2-3,CASSLSIAGVGTDTQYF,TGTGCCAGCAGTTTATCGATAGCGGGAGTGGGTACAGATACGCAGTATTTT
many,NA,TRBV7-2,TRBJ2-1,CASSSYLDNEQFF,TGTGCCAGCAGCTCCTACTTAGACAATGAGCAGTTCTTC
NA,TRBD1,TRBV7-2,TRBJ1-2,CASSLPGTAIYGYTF,TGTGCCAGCAGCTTACCCGGGACAGCGATCTATGGCTACACCTTC
NA,NA,TRBV27,TRBJ1-1,CASNGYGDTEAFF,TGTGCCAGCAATGGATATGGGGACACTGAAGCTTTCTTT
NA,NA,TRBV27,TRBJ1-4,CASSLSLTRKEKLFF,TGTGCCAGCAGTTTATCGTTGACCCGGAAAGAAAAACTGTTTTTT
NA,TRBD2,TRBV5-1,TRBJ2-3,CASSGTSGISTDTQYF,TGCGCCAGCAGCGGTACTAGCGGGATTAGCACAGATACGCAGTATTTT
NA,TRBD1,TRBV5-7,TRBJ1-6,CASSISLGTGTNSPLHF,TGTGCCAGCAGCATATCACTAGGGACAGGCACCAATTCACCCCTCCACTTT
NA,NA,TRBV5-4,TRBJ1-2,CASSFPGQTNYGYTF,TGTGCCAGCAGCTTTCCGGGACAAACTAACTATGGCTACACCTTC
NA,NA,TRBV7-6,TRBJ2-7,CASSLVGLYEQYF,TGTGCCAGCAGCTTAGTAGGCCTCTACGAGCAGTACTTC
NA,TRBD2,TRBV6-1,TRBJ2-5,CASHFAGGETQYF,TGTGCCAGCCATTTCGCGGGGGGAGAGACCCAGTACTTC
NA,NA,TRBV4-1,TRBJ2-5,CASSQDRGWREETQYF,TGCGCCAGCAGCCAAGACAGGGGATGGAGGGAAGAGACCCAGTACTTC
NA,NA,TRBV9,TRBJ2-1,CASSVGTAGENEQFF,TGTGCCAGCAGCGTAGGGACGGCAGGGGAAAATGAGCAGTTCTTC
NA,NA,TRBV5-1,TRBJ2-7,CASSLGSASYEQYF,TGCGCCAGCAGCTTGGGTTCTGCCTCCTACGAGCAGTACTTC
NA,NA,TRBV7-2,TRBJ2-1,CASSTSLSDNEQFF,TGTGCCAGCAGCACCTCCCTTTCCGACAATGAGCAGTTCTTC
NA,NA,TRBV18,TRBJ2-7,CASSRDQDREQYF,TGTGCCAGCTCACGGGACCAGGATCGAGAGCAGTACTTC
many,NA,TRBV18,TRBJ2-5,CASSPPSSIVKTQYF,TGTGCCAGCTCACCACCGTCCAGCATAGTTAAGACCCAGTACTTC
NA,NA,TRBV10-1,TRBJ2-1,CASSVDTGVGYNEQFF,TGCGCCAGCAGTGTCGACACGGGAGTGGGGTACAATGAGCAGTTCTTC
NA,TRBD1,TRBV28,TRBJ1-5,CASRNRGGNQPQHF,TGTGCCAGCAGGAACAGGGGTGGCAATCAGCCCCAGCATTTT
few,NA,TRBV28,TRBJ1-4,CASSFLREKLFF,TGTGCCAGCAGTTTCTTGAGGGAAAAACTGTTTTTT
NA,TRBD1,TRBV4-1,TRBJ1-2,CASSQNLFRDRASYYGYTF,TGCGCCAGCAGCCAGAACTTGTTCAGGGACAGGGCCTCCTACTATGGCTACACCTTC
NA,TRBD2,TRBV27,TRBJ2-3,CASSFSLAASTDTQYF,TGTGCCAGCAGTTTTAGCCTAGCGGCTAGCACAGATACGCAGTATTTT
NA,TRBD1,TRBV6-6,TRBJ1-6,CASSYSPGGSPLHF,TGTGCCAGCAGTTACTCGCCAGGGGGCTCACCCCTCCACTTT
NA,NA,TRBV5-4,TRBJ2-7,CASSSGGQQSSYEQYF,TGTGCCAGCAGCAGTGGGGGACAACAGAGCTCCTACGAGCAGTACTTC
NA,NA,TRBV28,TRBJ1-2,CASSPQYGYTF,TGTGCCAGCAGCCCTCAGTATGGCTACACCTTC
NA,NA,TRBV14,TRBJ2-2,CASSPKQVMTGELFF,TGTGCCAGCAGCCCAAAACAGGTCATGACCGGGGAGCTGTTTTTT
NA,TRBD1,TRBV30,TRBJ2-7,CALSGRHGTGTYEQYF,TGTGCCTTATCGGGACGACACGGGACAGGGACCTACGAGCAGTACTTC
NA,TRBD2,TRBV6-6,TRBJ2-1,CASTAELAVNNEQFF,TGTGCCAGCACGGCTGAACTAGCGGTAAACAATGAGCAGTTCTTC
NA,TRBD1,TRBV6-1,TRBJ1-1,CASTDRANTEAFF,TGTGCCAGCACCGACAGGGCGAACACTGAAGCTTTCTTT
NA,NA,TRBV6-1,TRBJ1-1,CASRGIGNTEAFF,TGTGCCAGCAGGGGGATTGGGAACACTGAAGCTTTCTTT
NA,NA,TRBV6-5,TRBJ2-2,CASTTGTGELFF,TGTGCCAGCACCACAGGGACCGGGGAGCTGTTTTTT
once,NA,TRBV5-1,TRBJ1-2,CASSSFLSGNYGYTF,TGCGCCAGCAGCTCCTTCCTATCTGGAAACTATGGCTACACCTTC
NA,NA,TRBV5-1,TRBJ1-4,CASSLGAGLEEKLFF,TGCGCCAGCAGCTTGGGGGCAGGGTTAGAAGAAAAACTGTTTTTT
NA,NA,TRBV21-1,TRBJ1-4,CASPGWREKLFF,TGTGCCAGCCCGGGCTGGAGGGAAAAACTGTTTTTT
NA,NA,TRBV10-1,TRBJ2-1,CASERNNEQFF,TGCGCCAGCGAACGTAACAATGAGCAGTTCTTC
NA,NA,TRBV5-1,TRBJ1-5,CASAVDSNQPQHF,TGCGCCAGCGCCGTCGATAGCAATCAGCCCCAGCATTTT
NA,NA,TRBV7-8,TRBJ1-3,CASSPYISGNTIYF,TGTGCCAGCAGCCCTTACATCTCTGGAAACACCATATATTTT
NA,TRBD2,TRBV5-1,TRBJ2-1,CASSLGAGAYNEQFF,TGCGCCAGCAGCTTGGGAGCGGGGGCCTACAATGAGCAGTTCTTC
NA,NA,TRBV4-2,TRBJ1-3,CASSQGRSGPSSGNTIYF,TGTGCCAGCAGCCAAGGCCGGTCGGGGCCGAGCTCTGGAAACACCATATATTTT
NA,NA,TRBV7-9,TRBJ2-1,CASSQQLVSYNEQFF,TGTGCCAGCAGCCAGCAACTAGTTTCCTACAATGAGCAGTTCTTC
many,TRBD2,TRBV5-1,TRBJ2-1,CASSLDTSGYNEQFF,TGCGCCAGCAGCTTGGATACTAGCGGATACAATGAGCAGTTCTTC
NA,NA,TRBV7-9,TRBJ2-5,CASSRTVYQETQYF,TGTGCCAGCAGCCGAACAGTGTACCAAGAGACCCAGTACTTC
once,NA,TRBV4-1,TRBJ1-1,CASSQAIIMNTEAFF,TGCGCCAGCAGCCAAGCTATAATCATGAACACTGAAGCTTTCTTT
few,TRBD1,TRBV2,TRBJ1-5,CASSGTGENQPQHF,TGTGCCAGCTCCGGGACAGGGGAAAATCAGCCCCAGCATTTT